The clone carrying this T cell receptor (beta chain) was detected only a few times. Its antigen is still unknown. Data came from immunoSEQ multiplex PCR; TCRdb stores just in-frame clones and leaves some out. The profile shows 440,000 or so clones, approximately 92% of them singletons. The sample originates from a study of Ad26.COV2.S vaccination and SARS-CoV-2 variants. Whole-study context: Ad26.COV2.S was injected intramuscularly once or twice, 56 days apart. Regarding the study as a whole: Vaccine recipients showed a spike-specific TCR breadth that was higher than in placebo recipients. Analyses of TCR breadth and depth may have underestimated total T cell responses.

In germline, CDR1 is SEHNR, CDR2 FQNEAQ (reference sequence). Trimming took 2 bases from V and 2 from J, leaving 10 bases between them. The CDR3 covers 14 residues. Sample treatment: about 20 received Ad26.COV2.S at low or high dose, single or two shots; about 5 received placebo; per-sample allocation not given. It was on day 63 after the first vaccine or placebo injection that samples were taken. Cohort 1b enrolled adults aged 18-55 years in Boston. The receptor's source is a person between 18 and 59 years old who received the Ad26.COV2.S COVID-19 vaccine or a placebo. The rearrangement links TRBV7-9 to TRBJ2-7; D ambiguous. Sequencing used peripheral blood, obtained in a trial of Ad26.COV2.S vaccine versus placebo. CDR3 in amino acids: CASSLMAAAYEQYF. The DNA for the CDR3 is TGTGCCAGCAGCTTAATGGCCGCAGCCTACGAGCAGTACTTC. Looking up the rest from reference TRBV7-9 and TRBJ2-7 gives the full variable domain: DTGVSQNPRHKITKRGQNVTFRCDPISEHNRLYWYRQTLGQGPEFLTYFQNEAQLEKSRLLSDRFSAERPKGSFSTLEIQRTEQGDSAMYLCASSLMAAAYEQYFGPGTRLTVT.